This T cell receptor beta chain was recorded in a study of cytomegalovirus exposure and HLA in healthy donors (dated by TCRdb to between 2016 and 2019). Study-level background: According to an earlier analysis of a few hundred of the donors, roughly 180 million T cells yielded 90 million to 140 million unique TCR beta sequences and around 300 Gb of sequence data. Besides the first cohort of approximately 670 subjects, a separate validation cohort made up of roughly 120 different subjects was used. Class I and class II HLA loci were covered by the typing at four-digit resolution. A later genetic analysis used genome-wide SNP genotypes for 398 of the 666 donors, treating that subset as a discovery cohort. An early release covering roughly 600 HLA-typed donors comprised 250 to 350 gigabases of sequencing data and 85 million or so unique TCR sequences. To study patterns of TCR occurrence, a later analysis re-analyzed previously published TCR beta repertoires from 500 to 850 donors and added high-resolution HLA genotyping. The T cell repertoires of under 750 subjects were profiled by immunosequencing and related to cytomegalovirus serostatus. To predict cytomegalovirus infection status, the study combined high-throughput TCR immunosequencing, statistical association of individual TCRs with disease status, and machine learning. All discovery cohort repertoires had been generated on a single sequencing platform. The study was designed to test whether signatures of past pathogen exposure could be identified by cataloging public T cell receptors. Rather than using new phenotypic data, the later analysis identified candidate immune exposures from TCR beta sequences and from how often those sequences occurred across donors. Several DR-DQ haplotypes were treated as single units for association and clustering because of strong linkage in the cohort. Donor age, sex, ethnicity and CMV serostatus were compiled together with the repertoire data. An earlier analysis of some 600 of the donors applied high-throughput TCR beta sequencing to assess whether each TCR beta V gene segment acted as functional or pseudogenic. Across around 400 genotyped donors of the cohort, an average of about 200,000 unique TCR beta nucleotide sequences per donor were sequenced, and approximately 19% of those sequences were non-productive. Of the approximately 400 genotyped donors, roughly 80% fell in the genetic ancestry cluster associated with self-reported Caucasian donors. The number of typed donors differed by locus: about 620-640 for A, B, C, DRB1 and DQB1; approximately 530 for DQA1; 600 to 610 for DPA1; and roughly 470 for DPB1.

As regards this clone: Its antigen specificity is not known. Within one base of it there is no much larger clone, and no base qualities were kept.

The cohort consisted of some 730 healthy bone marrow donors. All cohort members were sampled while nominally healthy, although unrecorded immune exposures were likely present. The donor was CMV seropositive and was included in the group of 289 seropositive cohort members. Each donor provided a peripheral blood sample, and peripheral blood mononuclear cells were used for TCR beta sequencing. Genomic DNA extraction from the blood cell samples was performed with the Qiagen DNeasy Blood Extraction Kit. From V the trimming removes 6 bases and from J it removes 7 bases, while the gene matches leave 13 bases of the junction unaccounted for. For CDR1 and CDR2, the germline V gene lists MDHEN and SYDVKM. The CDR3 covers 16 residues, taking in both the cysteine and the phenylalanine. The CDR3 DNA has 48 bases and is translated from base 1. What the study reported, not specific to this receptor: Several of the top co-occurrence clusters appeared to be linked to parvovirus B19, influenza, CMV and Epstein-Barr virus, according to a later analysis. A total of around 150 TCR beta chains were listed by the study as associated with cytomegalovirus. The earlier analysis of 587 of the donors excluded approximately 17 rarely observed V segments, including chromosome 9 orphons, because counts were too low. Broadly in line with IMGT annotations, most TCR beta V segments showed up in productive rearrangements about 87% or about 30% of the time in an earlier analysis of some 590 of the donors. Some IMGT-functional V segments, including TRBV6-2 and TRBV6-3, could not be told apart with the 87-base-pair reads, so those segments were excluded. Only TCR beta chains were sequenced in this cohort, and the absence of alpha or paired-chain data limited detectable features. At a false discovery rate of 0.05, a later analysis linked around 17,000 TCR beta sequences to specific HLA alleles. Immune exposure information for the cohort was limited to CMV serostatus. According to the authors, the approach could potentially be generalized to other disease states and immunological phenotypes. According to a later analysis, most CMV-associated TCR beta chains appeared to be HLA-restricted, and the HLA associations seemed to be driven largely by CMV exposure. In a later genetic analysis, fewer N-insertions in productive TCRs were reported among donors in an Asian-associated ancestry cluster than the roughly 700-donor mean. A further reported finding was that TCR beta sequences accurately predicted the HLA-A and HLA-B alleles for most subjects in the first cohort. Cytomegalovirus status was reported to be diagnosed by the classifier with high specificity and sensitivity in both the original and validation cohorts. A cluster of highly shared sequence variants was judged likely to be a technical artifact of the sequencing pipeline. In a later analysis, HLA-associated TCR beta chains were found to be more clonally expanded and to have lower generation probabilities than equally common non-associated chains. A few of the identified cytomegalovirus-associated TCR beta chains were confirmed in vitro to be specific for cytomegalovirus antigens. In a later analysis, TCR association rates were found to vary across HLA loci, with the most associated TCRs seen for DRB1 alleles and the fewest for HLA-C alleles. An association between a missense DCLRE1C variant and V-gene and J-gene trimming of TCR beta chains was found in a later genetic analysis and replicated in an independent cohort. Assigning TCR associations to individual alleles was difficult when HLA alleles, especially DR and DQ, strongly co-occurred. Most TCR sequences were seen in very few donors, while some public TCRs were found in many individuals. Linkage disequilibrium might explain the correlated functional status among segregating V segments, but an unknown experimental factor could not be excluded. Presence/absence analyses assumed roughly uniform sequencing depth across donors, an assumption that may not hold. Because some donors lacked HLA typing at each locus, the association tests relied only on the typed subset.

Receptor libraries were prepared by the immunoSEQ multiplex PCR assay. For the multiplex PCR, a mixture combining 60 forward primers for TCR Vbeta segments and 13 reverse primers for TCR Jbeta segments was used. The CDR3 region of rearranged TCR beta genes was amplified from genomic DNA with a multiplex PCR assay. Amplified TCR beta libraries were sequenced as 87-base-pair reads on the Illumina HiSeq System. From the authors' description of their analysis: A later analysis tallied around 80 million unique TCR beta chains across the 650 to 750 repertoires, and around 9.9 million of those chains were shared by two or more donors. Raw reads were error-corrected and collapsed into unique sequences with a nearest-neighbor algorithm that merged closely related sequences to remove PCR and sequencing errors. V, D and J gene segments were assigned by aligning CDR3 sequences to IMGT reference sequences. For a sequence to be retained, at least a six-nucleotide match to both a V gene segment and a J gene segment was required. A rearrangement counted as productive if the CDR3 had no stop codons and remained in frame with V and J, and every other rearrangement counted as non-productive. Following IMGT convention, CDR3 was defined as the stretch from the second conserved V-encoded cysteine to the conserved J-encoded phenylalanine. Sequences without an unambiguous match to a single V gene segment were excluded from the earlier analysis of approximately 560 of the donors. An earlier analysis of a few hundred of the donors called V segments functional above 56.7% productive rearrangements and segregating when the between-donor standard deviation exceeded 5%. A statistical classification framework was built to diagnose cytomegalovirus status from the catalog of TCR beta chain sequences. In a later analysis, V and J genes were assigned by comparing TCR nucleotide sequences against IMGT/GENE-DB human TR gene sequences. The TCRdist pipeline was used in a later analysis to assign CDR3 sequences and most-parsimonious VDJ recombination scenarios. In a later analysis, each TCR beta chain was defined by its CDR3 amino acid sequence together with its V-gene family, and reads lacking a unique V-gene family were excluded. As a way to deal with suspected cross-contamination and a sequencing artifact, a later analysis dropped 450 to 700 nucleotide sequences that were highly shared and had low generation probability. For each public chain, a later analysis derived a clonal expansion index from normalized ranks of inferred template counts within each repertoire. In a later analysis, generation probabilities were computed using a VDJ recombination model fitted to out-of-frame rearrangements, and the results were checked against IGoR. In a later analysis, TCR-TCR, TCR-HLA and TCR-CMV co-occurrence was scored with hypergeometric tests, and a repertoire-size bias correction was applied to TCR pairs. False discovery rates were estimated in a later analysis by permuting HLA or CMV assignments 20 times. In a later analysis, co-occurring TCRs were grouped using DBSCAN, and TCRdist sequence similarity was added for clustering within HLA-allele-positive subsets. Repertoires with fewer than 30,000 or more than 120,000 public chains were left out of co-occurrence clustering, as were roughly five repertoires with anomalous nucleotide sharing. The immuneACCESS repertoire file appears here via TCRdb, limited to in-frame rearrangements. These files lack a portion of the clones; in checked studies, under half of the deficit traces to unresolved V genes, and the cause of the others is not known. That table is the source of V, J and clone size, and D and trimming were worked out from the DNA. This sample lists 120,000 to 150,000 clones; roughly 78% were detected once. Clones ranked in the top ten supply roughly 3.1% of the sample.

Input material: PBMCs. This receptor chain uses TRBV28 and TRBJ1-4; 8 bases in the junction line up with TRBD1. The TCR originated in a middle-aged man in good health and CMV-seropositive. The base sequence is TGTGCCAGCAGAACCGCGGGGACAGGAGGTGGTGAAAAACTGTTTTTT. Translated, it gives CASRTAGTGGGEKLFF. Supplemented by the reference TRBV28 and TRBJ1-4 proteins around the CDR3, the complete variable domain is DVKVTQSSRYLVKRTGEKVFLECVQDMDHENMFWYRQDPGLGLRLIYFSYDVKMKEKGDIPEGYSVSREKKERFSLILESASTNQTSMYLCASRTAGTGGGEKLFFGSGTQLSVL.